The next 10 T cell receptor beta chains were all read from a single sample in a study of siplizumab effects on memory and regulatory T cells. Only in-frame clones appear in the TCRdb table, and some are missing; sequencing was by immunoSEQ multiplex PCR. In the table there are roughly 100,000 clones, over 90% of which are singletons. Sample: non-Treg CD4+ T cells sorted from blood. Receptor source: a human donor in good health.

J is TRBJ1-1 and V is TRBV5-4, with D possibly being TRBD1 (5 bases). There are 16 residues in the CDR3. Trimming cost V 0 bases and J 0 bases, with 12 bases left between them. From germline, CDR1 is SGHNT and CDR2 YYREEE (reference sequence). Here the CDR3 DNA reads TGTGCCAGCAGCTTGGCCCCAGACAGAATGAACACTGAAGCTTTCTTT. Its protein product is CASSLAPDRMNTEAFF.

The J gene is TRBJ2-1, the V gene TRBV9; 8 bases are shared with TRBD2. Trimming at V came to 3 bases and at J to 2 bases, leaving 10 bases not matched to a gene. Per the germline V gene, CDR1 is SGDLS and CDR2 is YYNGEE. The CDR3 sequence is 17 residues long. The CDR3 region has the DNA TGTGCCAGCAGCGCCCGGCGCGCGGGAGGCCCCTACAATGAGCAGTTCTTC. Residues: CASSARRAGGPYNEQFF. Complete variable domain (other parts from reference TRBV9 and TRBJ2-1): DSGVTQTPKHLITATGQRVTLRCSPRSGDLSVYWYQQSLDQGLQFLIQYYNGEERAKGNILERFSAQQFPDLHSELNLSSLELGDSALYFCASSARRAGGPYNEQFFGPGTRLTVL.

V and J are TRBV7-2 and TRBJ1-6; D uncertain. Germline CDR1 SGHTA, CDR2 FQGNSA. The CDR3 totals 18 residues. Trimming left V 6 bases short and J 0 bases short, with 18 bases between. This chain's CDR3 is CASSQKHSGSSYNSPLHF. CDR3 sequence (DNA): TGTGCCAGCAGTCAAAAGCATTCGGGGAGCTCCTATAATTCACCCCTCCACTTT.

The table lists this clone with a count of one. The genes are TRBV15 and TRBJ1-1; TRBD1 is a possible D gene (5 bases). The CDR3 spans 16 residues. V shed 3 bases and J shed 1 base, with 15 bases lying between them. CDR1 and CDR2 (germline): LNHNV, YYDKDF (reference sequence). Here the CDR3 DNA reads TGTGCCACCAGCAGGGCCCTCGGGGGAGGGAACACTGAAGCTTTCTTT. Its translation is CATSRALGGGNTEAFF.

The chain employs TRBV30 and TRBJ1-4; D perhaps matches TRBD1 (5 bases). The CDR3 consists of 13 residues. Germline CDR1 and CDR2: GTSNPN and SVGIG (reference sequence). In nucleotides, the CDR3 is TGTGCAACCGGGACTCCGACCGGAGAAAAACTGTTTTTT. The encoded protein is CATGTPTGEKLFF. The complete variable domain, with remaining parts taken from reference TRBV30 and TRBJ1-4, reads SQTIHQWPATLVQPVGSPLSLECTVEGTSNPNLYWYRQAAGRGLQLLFYSVGIGQISSEVPQNLSASRPQDRQFILSSKKLLLSDSGFYLCATGTPTGEKLFFGSGTQLSVL.

The genes are TRBV27 and TRBJ2-5; possible D gene TRBD2, 5 bases. With 4 bases removed from V and 7 bases from J, the gap between germline ends came to 13 bases. Germline CDR1 reads MNHEY; CDR2 reads SMNVEV (reference sequence). The CDR3 length is 13 residues. CDR3 bases: TGTGCCAGCAGTTCAGGAGGATTCGGGACCCAGTACTTC. It codes for CASSSGGFGTQYF.

The chain recombines TRBV7-9 with TRBJ2-5, with 12 bases fitting TRBD2. The V gene's germline CDR1 is SEHNR and CDR2 FQNEAQ (reference sequence). Unmatched junction bases numbered 9, after V lost 5 bases and J lost 2 bases. The CDR3 extends over 17 amino acids. The CDR3 protein is CASSLQTSGSGQETQYF. Written as DNA, the CDR3 is TGTGCCAGCAGCCTTCAGACTAGCGGGAGCGGACAAGAGACCCAGTACTTC.

J is TRBJ2-3 and V is TRBV6-1, with D tentatively TRBD1 (6 bases). The CDR3 runs to 12 residues. Trimming left V 4 bases short and J 6 bases short, with 8 bases between. Germline V gives CDR1 MNHNS, CDR2 SASEGT. CDR3 in DNA: TGTGCCAGCAGTGTAAGGGGGGATACGCAGTATTTT. Protein product: CASSVRGDTQYF.

J is TRBJ2-7 and V is TRBV4-1; no reliable D call. Trimming stripped 2 bases from V and 1 base from J, with 15 bases between. Germline V gene sequence: CDR1 MGHRA, CDR2 YSYEKL. There are 16 residues in the CDR3. CDR3 nucleotides: TGCGCCAGCAGCCAATCTTGGAACAGTCAATCCTACGAGCAGTACTTC. Translated, it gives CASSQSWNSQSYEQYF.

The CDR3 nucleotides read TGTGCCAGCAGTGAAAATATTAGGGCCGAGCAGTACTTC. Its translation: CASSENIRAEQYF. This chain uses TRBV6-1 with TRBJ2-7, with D unclear. Germline CDR1 reads MNHNS; CDR2 reads SASEGT. The CDR3 contains 13 residues. The germline V and J ends were trimmed by 2 bases and 6 bases, with 11 bases remaining between them.